This T cell receptor beta chain was obtained from a study of blood T cell repertoires in COVID-19. In the study overall: The origin of the acute and convalescent COVID-19 samples was the United States, Italy and Spain. In each case, the material was cDNA or gDNA derived from T cells, B-cell-depleted T cells, or PBMCs.

Data came from immunoSEQ multiplex PCR; TCRdb stores just in-frame clones and leaves some out. The sample has about 50,000 clones, about 92% seen once. CDR1 SQVTM and CDR2 ANQGSEA come from the germline V gene. V was pared by 8 bases and J by 6 bases, with 5 bases of the junction left unmatched. The CDR3 runs to 12 residues. This sequence joins TRBV29-1 and TRBJ2-3; TRBD1 agrees at 10 bases. The material sequenced was peripheral blood. The source of this sequence is a human donor in a cohort sampled during active COVID-19. This chain's CDR3 is CSPLDRGDTQYF. CDR3 bases: TGCAGCCCCCTGGACAGGGGGGATACGCAGTATTTT.